The entry that follows covers one T cell receptor (beta chain) sequence. What it binds is not known. At the DNA level, this CDR3 is encoded by other sequences in the same sample as well. Looked up from germline, CDR1 is SGDLS and CDR2 is YYNGEE. After removal of 4 bases from V and 0 bases from J, the junction contained 4 bases not matched to a gene. The length of the CDR3 is 14 residues. This sample is part of a study of cytomegalovirus exposure and HLA in healthy donors. Study information: Of around 410 genotyped donors, roughly 81% grouped in the Caucasian-associated ancestry cluster. Findings and caveats of the study: Other equally common chains were less clonally expanded than HLA-associated TCR beta chains, a later analysis showed. At a 0.05 false discovery rate, a later analysis found 16,951 TCR beta sequences to be associated with HLA alleles. Both high specificity and high sensitivity reportedly marked the classifier's diagnosis of cytomegalovirus status.

Researchers ran the PCR with 60 Vbeta and 13 Jbeta primers. Method: immunoSEQ multiplex PCR; TCRdb's copy keeps in-frame clones and lacks some. The sample has approximately 140,000 clones; roughly 86% are singletons. The rearrangement links TRBV9 to TRBJ2-7, with 7 nucleotides matching TRBD1. Input material: PBMCs. The TCR comes from a man in his late teens or twenties in good health and CMV-seropositive. CDR3 nucleotide sequence: TGTGCCAGCAGCCCTTGGGACAGCTCCTACGAGCAGTACTTC. Translating it yields CASSPWDSSYEQYF.